Following are 17 T cell receptor beta chains from one sample sequenced in a study of blood T cell repertoires in COVID-19. This table comes from immunoSEQ multiplex PCR, and its TCRdb copy is limited to in-frame clones, with some not included. This table holds about 60,000 clones, 88% found once. The sample consisted of peripheral blood. These TCRs come from a man in his sixties with acute or convalescent COVID-19.

This clone turned up a few times. The genes are TRBV9 and TRBJ2-3; 9 nucleotides match TRBD2. CDR3 length equals 18 residues. Germline V gives CDR1 SGDLS, CDR2 YYNGEE. V lost 0 bases, J lost 0 bases, and 8 bases stayed unmatched. CDR3 amino acids: CASSVDSGSDPSTDTQYF. The DNA of the CDR3 is TGTGCCAGCAGCGTAGATAGCGGGAGTGATCCTAGCACAGATACGCAGTATTTT. The full variable domain, completed using reference TRBV9 and TRBJ2-3, is DSGVTQTPKHLITATGQRVTLRCSPRSGDLSVYWYQQSLDQGLQFLIQYYNGEERAKGNILERFSAQQFPDLHSELNLSSLELGDSALYFCASSVDSGSDPSTDTQYFGPGTRLTVL.

V and J are TRBV5-1 and TRBJ2-1, with 8 bases fitting TRBD1. The CDR3 loop spans 17 amino acids. J was trimmed by 9 bases and V by 3 bases; bases with no gene match: 17. The germline CDR1 and CDR2 sequences are SGHRS and YFSETQ. This CDR3 is CASSSKQGEGIGGEQFF. The CDR3 region has the DNA TGCGCCAGCAGCTCTAAACAGGGGGAAGGGATAGGTGGTGAGCAGTTCTTC.

The V and J genes are TRBV5-4 and TRBJ2-2, with TRBD1 as a possible D gene (5 bases). The CDR3 is 15 residues long. Germline V CDR1 and CDR2: SGHNT, YYREEE (reference sequence). V lost 5 bases and J lost 4, with 15 bases in between. CDR3 amino acids: CASSYDRPSTGELFF. CDR3 coding DNA: TGTGCCAGCAGTTACGACAGACCATCCACCGGGGAGCTGTTTTTT.

This chain uses TRBV10-2 with TRBJ2-6; TRBD1 aligns across 8 bases. Germline lookup yields CDR1 WSHSY and CDR2 SAAADI. J gave up 3 bases and V 6 bases, and 4 bases lay outside the gene matches. CDR3 size: 15 residues. CDR3 residues: CASSSDRVGANVLTF. In DNA, the CDR3 is TGCGCCAGCAGCTCGGACAGGGTTGGGGCCAACGTCCTGACTTTC.

The rearrangement uses TRBV7-8 and TRBJ2-7, with D perhaps TRBD2 (5 bases). This CDR3 contains 15 residues. Germline CDR1 is SGHVS and CDR2 is FQNEAQ. V was shortened by 2 bases and J by 1 base, with 12 bases between the two germline ends. CDR3 loop: CASSLLSLASYEQYF. The CDR3 coding sequence is TGTGCCAGCAGCTTATTAAGCCTAGCTTCCTACGAGCAGTACTTC.

The chain couples TRBV6-1 to TRBJ1-1, with D possibly being TRBD1 (6 bases). Trimming pared 3 bases from V and 11 bases from J, leaving 13 bases between. The CDR3 length is 12 residues. The germline CDR1 and CDR2 sequences are MNHNS and SASEGT. CDR3 amino acids: CASSDAAGVAFF. For the CDR3, the DNA is TGTGCCAGCAGTGATGCCGCAGGGGTGGCTTTCTTT.

The chain couples TRBV9 to TRBJ2-7, with D possibly TRBD1 on 6 matching bases. V was pared by 3 bases and J by 2 bases, with 21 bases between. The germline CDR1 and CDR2 sequences are SGDLS and YYNGEE. The CDR3 loop spans 17 amino acids. The CDR3 sequence is CASSAGTTRSGPYEQYF. The CDR3 coding sequence is TGTGCCAGCAGCGCTGGGACAACGCGGTCCGGACCCTACGAGCAGTACTTC.

There are a few counts of this clone. The rearrangement links TRBV18 to TRBJ2-7; TRBD2 aligns across 14 bases. Losses at the gene ends were 6 bases for V and 0 bases for J; bases not matched to a gene: 4. In germline, CDR1 is KGHSH, CDR2 LQKENI. The length of the CDR3 is 16 residues. Here the CDR3 reads CASSPGTSGSSYEQYF. CDR3 in DNA: TGTGCCAGCTCGCCCGGGACTAGCGGGAGCTCCTACGAGCAGTACTTC.

DNA for the CDR3: TGTGCCAGCAGCCAAGATGGCAGGGTGAGTAGCAATCAGCCCCAGCATTTT. As protein: CASSQDGRVSSNQPQHF. V and J are TRBV4-2 and TRBJ1-5; D is possibly TRBD1 (5 bases). Trimming shortened V by 0 bases and J by 0 bases, and 12 bases separated the two germline ends. The CDR3 has 17 amino acids. Germline CDR1 LGHNA, CDR2 YNFKEQ.

This chain links TRBV20-1 with TRBJ2-1; 11 bases are shared with TRBD2. CDR1 is DFQATT, CDR2 SNEGSKA, per germline (reference sequence). The CDR3 has 14 residues. V was pared by 3 bases and J by 8 bases, with 6 bases of the junction left unmatched. The CDR3 bases are TGCAGTGCTAGTAAGGGACTAGCGGTCTATGAGCAGTTCTTC. It is translated as CSASKGLAVYEQFF.

The chain combines TRBV5-1 with TRBJ2-3; 10 bases line up with TRBD1. Unmatched junction bases numbered 0, after V lost 0 bases and J lost 2 bases. The germline V gene has CDR1 SGHRS and CDR2 YFSETQ. This CDR3 is 15 amino acids long. The CDR3 sequence: CASSLGQGATDTQYF. DNA for the CDR3: TGCGCCAGCAGCTTGGGACAGGGGGCCACAGATACGCAGTATTTT.

The V gene is TRBV3-1 (or the pseudogene TRBV3-2), the J gene TRBJ2-2; D may be TRBD2 (6 bases). Germline CDR1 LGHDT, CDR2 YNNKEL (reference sequence). This CDR3 is 15 amino acids long. With 1 base removed from V and 6 bases from J, the gap between germline ends came to 12 bases. DNA of the CDR3: TGTGCCAGCAGCCAAGGTAGTGCGGGGCCCGGGGAGCTGTTTTTT. The encoded protein is CASSQGSAGPGELFF.

The chain's CDR3 is CASSFRLADTGELFF. The CDR3 bases are TGCGCCAGCAGCTTCCGACTAGCGGACACCGGGGAGCTGTTTTTT. This chain joins TRBV5-1 and TRBJ2-2, with TRBD2 matching over 9 bases. V gave up 2 bases and J gave up 3 bases; unmatched junction bases: 2. Germline loops: CDR1 SGHRS, CDR2 YFSETQ. The CDR3 extends over 15 amino acids.

V usage is TRBV5-1 and J usage is TRBJ1-1; D not resolved. Per the germline V gene, CDR1 is SGHRS and CDR2 is YFSETQ. CDR3 size: 15 residues. V lost 4 bases, J lost 1 base, and 14 bases lay in between. This CDR3 reads CASSPVRRSNTEAFF. The CDR3 DNA follows: TGCGCCAGCAGCCCTGTGAGGAGGTCGAACACTGAAGCTTTCTTT.

The chain uses TRBV27 and TRBJ2-7; 12 bases align to TRBD2. The CDR3 length is 14 residues. Losses at the gene ends were 4 bases for V and 10 bases for J; bases not matched to a gene: 8. Per the germline V gene, CDR1 is MNHEY and CDR2 is SMNVEV (reference sequence). Here the CDR3 reads CASSSQTSGRNQYF. CDR3 sequence (DNA): TGTGCCAGCAGTTCACAGACTAGCGGGAGAAATCAGTACTTC.

This chain connects TRBV7-9 to TRBJ2-5, with TRBD2 identical over 14 bases. The CDR3 covers 16 residues. With 6 bases clipped from V and 5 bases from J, the junction kept 8 bases outside the gene matches. The V gene's germline CDR1 is SEHNR and CDR2 FQNEAQ (reference sequence). Written as DNA, the CDR3 is TGTGCCAGCAGATACAGACTAGCGGGAGGGACGGAGACCCAGTACTTC. Translated: CASRYRLAGGTETQYF.

V usage is TRBV6-5 and J usage is TRBJ2-1; a weak D match, TRBD2 (6 bases). V lost 4 bases, J lost 9 bases, and 13 bases lay in between. CDR3 size: 13 residues. Germline lookup yields CDR1 MNHEY and CDR2 SVGAGI. This CDR3 is CASSFSGVIEQFF. For the CDR3, the DNA is TGTGCCAGCAGTTTCTCGGGAGTAATTGAGCAGTTCTTC.